The sequence of this TCR beta chain was determined in a study of CD8+ T cells in alopecia areata. Overall study findings and caveats: Scalp sample data also include resident alphabeta T cells from normal skin. Normal scalp had lower clonality than lesional scalp, with alopecia totalis/universalis lesions showing this most strongly.

Concerning this clone: Its antigen is still unknown.

The treatment is: oral pan-JAK inhibitor, 5-10 mg twice daily. The CDR3 contains 13 residues. Germline assignment: CDR1 SSHAT and CDR2 FNYEAQ (reference sequence). The ends were cut back, 1 base at V and 5 bases at J, with 8 bases in the middle. Extracted RNA was reverse transcribed, and the resulting cDNA served as sequencing template. Clones were read by immunoSEQ multiplex PCR, and TCRdb kept only the in-frame ones, dropping some. The sample shows more than 85,000 clones, about 64% of them seen only once. This chain joins TRBV7-7 and TRBJ2-5; D remains unclear. This clonotype was sampled from a human donor with alopecia areata. The sequencing used CD8+ T cells sorted from blood, collected at week 4, from a patient treated with tofacitinib. The CDR3 nucleotides read TGTGCCAGCAGCTTAGAGGCGGACGAGACCCAGTACTTC. This codes for CASSLEADETQYF.